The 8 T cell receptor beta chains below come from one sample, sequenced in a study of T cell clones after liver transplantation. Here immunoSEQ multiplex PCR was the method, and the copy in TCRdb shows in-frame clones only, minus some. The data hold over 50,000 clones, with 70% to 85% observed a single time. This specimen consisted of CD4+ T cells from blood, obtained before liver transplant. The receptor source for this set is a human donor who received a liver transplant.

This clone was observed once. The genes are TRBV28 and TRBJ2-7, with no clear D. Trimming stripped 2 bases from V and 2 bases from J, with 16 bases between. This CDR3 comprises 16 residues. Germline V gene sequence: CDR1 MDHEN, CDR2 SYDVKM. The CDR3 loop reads CASSLHFGAGTYEQYF. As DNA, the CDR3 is TGTGCCAGCAGTTTACATTTCGGTGCAGGCACCTACGAGCAGTACTTC.

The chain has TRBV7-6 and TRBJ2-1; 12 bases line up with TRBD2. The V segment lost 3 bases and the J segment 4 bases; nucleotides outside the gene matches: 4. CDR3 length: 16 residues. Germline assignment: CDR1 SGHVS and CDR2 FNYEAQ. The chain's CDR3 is CASSLTSGSGYNEQFF. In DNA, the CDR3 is TGTGCCAGCAGCTTGACTAGCGGGAGCGGGTACAATGAGCAGTTCTTC. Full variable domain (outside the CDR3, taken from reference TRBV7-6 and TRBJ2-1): GAGVSQSPRYKVTKRGQDVALRCDPISGHVSLYWYRQALGQGPEFLTYFNYEAQQDKSGLPNDRFSAERPEGSISTLTIQRTEQRDSAMYRCASSLTSGSGYNEQFFGPGTRLTVL.

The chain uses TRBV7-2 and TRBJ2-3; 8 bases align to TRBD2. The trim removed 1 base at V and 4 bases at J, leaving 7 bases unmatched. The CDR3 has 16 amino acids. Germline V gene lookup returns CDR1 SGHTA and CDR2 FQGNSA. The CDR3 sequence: CASSLGLSGSADTQYF. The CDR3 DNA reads TGTGCCAGCAGCTTAGGTCTAAGCGGGAGTGCAGATACGCAGTATTTT.

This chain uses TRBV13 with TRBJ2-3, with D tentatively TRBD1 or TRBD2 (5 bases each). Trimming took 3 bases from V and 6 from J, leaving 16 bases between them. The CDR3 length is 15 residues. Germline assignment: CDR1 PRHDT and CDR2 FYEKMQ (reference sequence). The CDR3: CASSFRGRGDDTQYF. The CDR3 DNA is TGTGCCAGCAGCTTCCGGGGTAGGGGTGATGATACGCAGTATTTT. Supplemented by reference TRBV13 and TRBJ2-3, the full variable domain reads AAGVIQSPRHLIKEKRETATLKCYPIPRHDTVYWYQQGPGQDPQFLISFYEKMQSDKGSIPDRFSAQQFSDYHSELNMSSLELGDSALYFCASSFRGRGDDTQYFGPGTRLTVL.

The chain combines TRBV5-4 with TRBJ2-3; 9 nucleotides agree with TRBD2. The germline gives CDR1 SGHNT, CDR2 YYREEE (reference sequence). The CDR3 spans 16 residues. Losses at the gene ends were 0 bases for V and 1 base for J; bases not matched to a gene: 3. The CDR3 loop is CASSLGAGGRTDTQYF. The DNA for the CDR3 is TGTGCCAGCAGCTTGGGCGCGGGAGGGCGCACAGATACGCAGTATTTT. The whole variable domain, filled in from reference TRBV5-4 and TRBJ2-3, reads ETGVTQSPTHLIKTRGQQVTLRCSSQSGHNTVSWYQQALGQGPQFIFQYYREEENGRGNFPPRFSGLQFPNYSSELNVNALELDDSALYLCASSLGAGGRTDTQYFGPGTRLTVL.

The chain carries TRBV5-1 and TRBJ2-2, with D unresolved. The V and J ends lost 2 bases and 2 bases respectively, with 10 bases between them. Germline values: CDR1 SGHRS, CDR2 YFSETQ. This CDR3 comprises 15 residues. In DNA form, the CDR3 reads TGCGCCAGCAGCTTTAGGTCCCCTAACACCGGGGAGCTGTTTTTT. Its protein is CASSFRSPNTGELFF.

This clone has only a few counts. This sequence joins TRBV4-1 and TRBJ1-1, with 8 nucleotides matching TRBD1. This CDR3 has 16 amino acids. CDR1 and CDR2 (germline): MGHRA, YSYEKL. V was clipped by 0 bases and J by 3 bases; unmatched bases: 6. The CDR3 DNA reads TGCGCCAGCAGCCAAGAGACAGGGGCCAGGGACACTGAAGCTTTCTTT. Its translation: CASSQETGARDTEAFF.

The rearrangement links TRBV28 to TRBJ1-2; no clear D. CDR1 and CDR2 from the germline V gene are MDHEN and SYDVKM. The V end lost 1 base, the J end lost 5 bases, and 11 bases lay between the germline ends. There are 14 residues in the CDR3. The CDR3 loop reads CASSLLVSLYGYTF. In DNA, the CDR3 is TGTGCCAGCAGTTTATTGGTATCCCTGTATGGCTACACCTTC.